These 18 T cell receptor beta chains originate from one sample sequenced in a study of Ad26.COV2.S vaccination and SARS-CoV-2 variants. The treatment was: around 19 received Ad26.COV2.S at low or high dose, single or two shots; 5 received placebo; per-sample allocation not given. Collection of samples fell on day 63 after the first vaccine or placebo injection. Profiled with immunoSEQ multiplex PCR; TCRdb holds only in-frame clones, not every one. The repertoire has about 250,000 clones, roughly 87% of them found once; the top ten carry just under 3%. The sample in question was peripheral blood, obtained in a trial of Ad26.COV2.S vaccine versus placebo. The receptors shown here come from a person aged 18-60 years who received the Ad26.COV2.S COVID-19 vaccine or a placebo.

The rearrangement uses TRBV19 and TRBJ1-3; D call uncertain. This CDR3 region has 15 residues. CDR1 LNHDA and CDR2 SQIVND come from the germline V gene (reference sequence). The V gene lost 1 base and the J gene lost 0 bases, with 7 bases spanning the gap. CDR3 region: CASSIGLLSGNTIYF. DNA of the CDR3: TGTGCCAGTAGTATAGGTCTCCTCTCTGGAAACACCATATATTTT.

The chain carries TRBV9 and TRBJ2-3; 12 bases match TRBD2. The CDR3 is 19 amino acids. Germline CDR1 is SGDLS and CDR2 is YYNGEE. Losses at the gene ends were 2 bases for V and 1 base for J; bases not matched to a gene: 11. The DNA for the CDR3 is TGTGCCAGCAGCGTCGGTTGGGCTAGCGGGGGGGCCGGCACAGATACGCAGTATTTT. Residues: CASSVGWASGGAGTDTQYF.

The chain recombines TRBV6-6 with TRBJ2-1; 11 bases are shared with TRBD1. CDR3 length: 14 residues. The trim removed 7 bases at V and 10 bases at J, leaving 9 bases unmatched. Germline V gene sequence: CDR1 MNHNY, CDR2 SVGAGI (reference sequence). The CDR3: CASITGQGVGEQFF. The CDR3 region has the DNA TGTGCCAGCATCACGGGACAGGGGGTCGGCGAGCAGTTCTTC.

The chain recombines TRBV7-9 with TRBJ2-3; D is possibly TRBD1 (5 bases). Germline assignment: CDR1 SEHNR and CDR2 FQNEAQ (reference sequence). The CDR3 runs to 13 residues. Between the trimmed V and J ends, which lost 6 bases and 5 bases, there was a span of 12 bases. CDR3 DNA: TGTGCCAGCAGTCCTGCAGGGCGAGATACGCAGTATTTT. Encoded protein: CASSPAGRDTQYF.

The CDR3 nucleotides are TGTGCCAGCAGCTTTTTCGCGGCCCCAGGAAACACCATATATTTT. Translated: CASSFFAAPGNTIYF. This chain joins TRBV7-8 and TRBJ1-3, with D unresolved. V dropped 3 bases and J dropped 4 bases, with 13 bases sitting between them. The germline CDR1 and CDR2 sequences are SGHVS and FQNEAQ. The CDR3 length is 15 residues.

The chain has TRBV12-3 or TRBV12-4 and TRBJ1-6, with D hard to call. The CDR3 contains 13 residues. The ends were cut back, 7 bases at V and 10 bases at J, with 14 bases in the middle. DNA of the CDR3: TGTGCCAGCAAGGGAGGGATGGGGTCACCCCTCCACTTT. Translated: CASKGGMGSPLHF.

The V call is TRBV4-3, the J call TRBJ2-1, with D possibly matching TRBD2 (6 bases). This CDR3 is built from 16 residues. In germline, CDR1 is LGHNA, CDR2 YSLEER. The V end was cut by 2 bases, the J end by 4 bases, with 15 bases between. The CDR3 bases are TGCGCCAGCAGCCAATACTTAGCGGACGGATACAATGAGCAGTTCTTC. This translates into CASSQYLADGYNEQFF.

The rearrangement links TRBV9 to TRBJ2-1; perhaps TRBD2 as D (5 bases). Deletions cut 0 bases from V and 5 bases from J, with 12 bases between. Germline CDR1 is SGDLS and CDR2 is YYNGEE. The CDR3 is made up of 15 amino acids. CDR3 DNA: TGTGCCAGCAGCGTAGGTAGCATCGGGAACAATGAGCAGTTCTTC. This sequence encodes CASSVGSIGNNEQFF.

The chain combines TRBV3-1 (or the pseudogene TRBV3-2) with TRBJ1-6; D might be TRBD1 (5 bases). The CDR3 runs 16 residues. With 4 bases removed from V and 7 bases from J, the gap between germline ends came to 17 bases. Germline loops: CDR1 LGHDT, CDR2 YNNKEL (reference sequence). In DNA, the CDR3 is TGTGCCAGCAGCCCGTTGATGACAGTTGCGAATTCACCCCTCCACTTT. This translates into CASSPLMTVANSPLHF.

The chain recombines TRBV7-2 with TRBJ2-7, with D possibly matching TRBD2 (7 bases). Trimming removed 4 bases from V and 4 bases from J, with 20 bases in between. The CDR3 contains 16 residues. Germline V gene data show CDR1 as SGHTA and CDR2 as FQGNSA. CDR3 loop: CASSSLVGGPTYEQYF. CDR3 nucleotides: TGTGCCAGCAGCTCCCTGGTCGGGGGGCCGACATACGAGCAGTACTTC.

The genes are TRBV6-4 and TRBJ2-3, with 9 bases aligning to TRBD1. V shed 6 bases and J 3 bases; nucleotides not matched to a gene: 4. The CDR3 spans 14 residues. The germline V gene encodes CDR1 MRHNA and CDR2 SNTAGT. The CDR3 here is CASSRDRVTDTQYF. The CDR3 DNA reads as TGTGCCAGCAGCCGGGACAGGGTGACAGATACGCAGTATTTT.

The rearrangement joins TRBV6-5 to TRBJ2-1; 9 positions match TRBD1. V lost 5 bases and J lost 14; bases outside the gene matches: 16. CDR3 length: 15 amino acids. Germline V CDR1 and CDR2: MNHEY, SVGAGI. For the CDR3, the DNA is TGTGCCAGCAGTCCAAAATCGGACCACCGGGACAGGGAGTTCTTC. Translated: CASSPKSDHRDREFF.

CDR3 nucleotide sequence: TGTGCCAGCAGCTTGGCACCCGAACGCGGGCAGTTCTTC. Amino acid sequence: CASSLAPERGQFF. The V and J genes are TRBV5-4 and TRBJ2-1; D gene ambiguous. Germline V CDR1 and CDR2: SGHNT, YYREEE (reference sequence). The CDR3 has 13 residues. V lost 0 bases and J 12 bases, leaving 13 bases between the germline ends.

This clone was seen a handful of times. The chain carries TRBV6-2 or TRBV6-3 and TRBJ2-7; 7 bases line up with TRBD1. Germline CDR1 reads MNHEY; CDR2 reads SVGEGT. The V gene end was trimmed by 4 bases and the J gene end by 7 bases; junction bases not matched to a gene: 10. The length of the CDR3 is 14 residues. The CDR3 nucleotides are TGTGCCAGCAGTTCCCGGCGGACAGGACCTGAGCAGTACTTC. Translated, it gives CASSSRRTGPEQYF.

CDR3 coding DNA: TGCGCCAGCAGTCCCGGGACTAGCCCCGGGAACACCGGGGAGCTGTTTTTT. This encodes CASSPGTSPGNTGELFF. The chain employs TRBV4-3 and TRBJ2-2; 9 bases align to TRBD2. CDR3 size: 17 residues. V was pared by 6 bases and J by 1 base, with 9 bases of the junction left unmatched. Per germline, CDR1 LGHNA and CDR2 YSLEER.

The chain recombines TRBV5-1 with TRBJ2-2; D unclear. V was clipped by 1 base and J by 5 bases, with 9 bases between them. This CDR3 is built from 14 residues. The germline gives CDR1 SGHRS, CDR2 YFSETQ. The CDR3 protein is CASSLSSGTGELFF. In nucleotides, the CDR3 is TGCGCCAGCAGCTTGTCATCCGGGACCGGGGAGCTGTTTTTT.

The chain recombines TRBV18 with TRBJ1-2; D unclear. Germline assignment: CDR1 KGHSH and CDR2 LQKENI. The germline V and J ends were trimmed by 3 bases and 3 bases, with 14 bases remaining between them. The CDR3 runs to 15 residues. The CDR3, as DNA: TGTGCCAGCTCACCTAGGGCCAAGGGCGACTATGGCTACACCTTC. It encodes CASSPRAKGDYGYTF.

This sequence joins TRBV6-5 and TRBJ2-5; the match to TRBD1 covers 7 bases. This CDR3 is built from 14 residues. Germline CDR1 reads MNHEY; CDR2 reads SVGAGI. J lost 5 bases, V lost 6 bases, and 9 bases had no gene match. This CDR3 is CASSLGQHGETQYF. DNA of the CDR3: TGTGCCAGCAGCCTGGGACAGCACGGGGAGACCCAGTACTTC.